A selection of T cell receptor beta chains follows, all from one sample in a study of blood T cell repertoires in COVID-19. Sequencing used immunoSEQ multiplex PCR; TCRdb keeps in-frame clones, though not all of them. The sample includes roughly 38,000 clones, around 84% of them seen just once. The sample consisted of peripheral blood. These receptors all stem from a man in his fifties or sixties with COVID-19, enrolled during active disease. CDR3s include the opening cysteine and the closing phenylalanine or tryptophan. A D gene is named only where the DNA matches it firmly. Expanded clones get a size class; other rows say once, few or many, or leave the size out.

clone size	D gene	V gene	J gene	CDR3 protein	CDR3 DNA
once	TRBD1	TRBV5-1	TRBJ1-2	CASSPEDRDGYTF	TGCGCCAGCAGCCCGGAGGACAGGGATGGCTACACCTTC
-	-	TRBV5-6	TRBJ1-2	CASSLSLKGYGRNGYTF	TGTGCCAGCAGCTTGAGTCTTAAAGGTTACGGGAGGAATGGCTACACCTTC
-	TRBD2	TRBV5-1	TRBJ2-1	CASSLGLAGVNEQFF	TGCGCCAGCAGCTTGGGACTAGCGGGAGTTAATGAGCAGTTCTTC
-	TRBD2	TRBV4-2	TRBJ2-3	CASSQDGTSGGRIDTQYF	TGTGCCAGCAGCCAAGACGGAACTAGCGGAGGAAGGATAGATACGCAGTATTTT
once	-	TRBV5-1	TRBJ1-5	CASSLGGDNQPQHF	TGCGCCAGCAGCCTAGGGGGAGACAATCAGCCCCAGCATTTT
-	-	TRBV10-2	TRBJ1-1	CASSAPAGARNTEAFF	TGCGCCAGCAGTGCCCCTGCGGGGGCGAGGAACACTGAAGCTTTCTTT
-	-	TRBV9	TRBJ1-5	CASSVQENQPQHF	TGTGCCAGCAGCGTACAGGAAAATCAGCCCCAGCATTTT
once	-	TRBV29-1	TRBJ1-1	CSVEERGGTNTEAFF	TGCAGCGTTGAAGAAAGGGGGGGTACGAACACTGAAGCTTTCTTT
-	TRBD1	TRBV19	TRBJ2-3	CASSIGTVPTDTQYF	TGTGCCAGTAGTATCGGGACAGTTCCCACAGATACGCAGTATTTT
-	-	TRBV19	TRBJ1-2	CASSTGDYGYTF	TGTGCCAGTAGTACAGGGGACTATGGCTACACCTTC
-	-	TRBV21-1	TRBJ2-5	CASSKERIAGETETQYF	TGTGCCAGCAGCAAGGAGCGAATAGCGGGAGAAACAGAGACCCAGTACTTC
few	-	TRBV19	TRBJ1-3	CASSILQGASGNTIYF	TGTGCCAGTAGTATACTTCAAGGGGCCTCTGGAAACACCATATATTTT
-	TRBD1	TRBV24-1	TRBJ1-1	CATSDLTTGACTEAFF	TGTGCCACCAGTGATTTGACGACAGGGGCGTGCACTGAAGCTTTCTTT
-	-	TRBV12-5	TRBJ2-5	CASGLGQGRQETQYF	TGTGCTAGTGGTTTGGGGCAGGGGAGACAAGAGACCCAGTACTTC
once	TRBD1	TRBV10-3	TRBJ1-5	CAISEAGGNQPQHF	TGTGCCATCAGTGAAGCAGGGGGGAATCAGCCCCAGCATTTT
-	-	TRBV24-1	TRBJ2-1	CATSDPPPQNEQFF	TGTGCCACCAGTGACCCGCCCCCCCAGAATGAGCAGTTCTTC
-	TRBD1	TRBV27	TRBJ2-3	CASRPPSTGGPGYTQYF	TGTGCCAGCAGACCTCCGTCAACAGGGGGCCCGGGATATACGCAGTATTTT
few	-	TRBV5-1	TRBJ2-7	CASSLTTDYEQYF	TGCGCCAGCAGCTTGACAACAGATTACGAGCAGTACTTC
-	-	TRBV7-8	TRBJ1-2	CASSQTDYYGYTF	TGTGCCAGCAGCCAGACAGATTACTATGGCTACACCTTC
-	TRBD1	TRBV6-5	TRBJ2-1	CASRAGGTGDNEQFF	TGTGCCAGCAGGGCCGGGGGGACAGGGGACAATGAGCAGTTCTTC
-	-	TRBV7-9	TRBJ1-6	CASSRSRGNHSPLHF	TGTGCCAGCAGCCGTTCTAGGGGTAATCATTCACCCCTCCACTTT
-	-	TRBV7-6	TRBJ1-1	CASSLVRGDGTEAFF	TGTGCCAGCAGCTTAGTTAGGGGTGATGGCACTGAAGCTTTCTTT
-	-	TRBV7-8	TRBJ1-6	CASSLGAKNSPLHF	TGTGCCAGCAGCTTGGGGGCGAAAAATTCACCCCTCCACTTT
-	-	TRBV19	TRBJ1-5	CASSIDHRVTFNQPQHF	TGTGCCAGTAGTATAGACCACAGGGTAACTTTTAATCAGCCCCAGCATTTT
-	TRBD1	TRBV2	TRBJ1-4	CASIRDRGEKLFF	TGTGCCAGCATACGGGACAGAGGTGAAAAACTGTTTTTT
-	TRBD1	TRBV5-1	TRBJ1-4	CASSLAGGLEKLFF	TGCGCCAGCAGCTTGGCAGGGGGTTTGGAAAAACTGTTTTTT
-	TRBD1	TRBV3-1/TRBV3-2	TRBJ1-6	CASSLGTDNSPLHF	TGTGCCAGCAGTCTCGGGACAGATAATTCACCCCTCCACTTT
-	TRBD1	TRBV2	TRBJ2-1	CASGGQGRTVGNEQFF	TGTGCCAGCGGGGGACAGGGCCGTACGGTCGGAAATGAGCAGTTCTTC
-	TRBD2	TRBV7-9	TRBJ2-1	CASSSGTSGYNEQFF	TGTGCCAGCAGTTCCGGGACTAGCGGGTACAATGAGCAGTTCTTC
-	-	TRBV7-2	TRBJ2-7	CASRAAGLSSYEQYF	TGTGCCAGCAGAGCGGCCGGATTAAGCTCCTACGAGCAGTACTTC
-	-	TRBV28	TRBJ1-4	CASSYGLGPYEKLFF	TGTGCCAGCAGTTACGGGTTGGGTCCCTACGAAAAACTGTTTTTT
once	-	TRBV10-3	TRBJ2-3	CAIRDSVKETDTQYF	TGTGCCATCAGGGATTCGGTTAAGGAGACAGATACGCAGTATTTT
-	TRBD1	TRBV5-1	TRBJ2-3	CASGQGVSSDTQYF	TGCGCCAGCGGACAGGGGGTTTCTTCAGATACGCAGTATTTT
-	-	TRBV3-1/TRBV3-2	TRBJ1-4	CASSQDRVVGEKLFF	TGTGCCAGCAGCCAAGATCGGGTCGTGGGTGAAAAACTGTTTTTT
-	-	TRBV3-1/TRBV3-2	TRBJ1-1	CASSQAGEFEAFF	TGTGCCAGCAGCCAAGCAGGGGAGTTTGAAGCTTTCTTT
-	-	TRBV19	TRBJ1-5	CASRLETGGNQPQHF	TGTGCCAGTAGGTTGGAGACAGGAGGCAATCAGCCCCAGCATTTT
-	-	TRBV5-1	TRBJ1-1	CASSSRDLPENTEAFF	TGCGCCAGCAGCTCTCGGGACTTACCCGAGAACACTGAAGCTTTCTTT
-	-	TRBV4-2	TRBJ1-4	CASSHRGGDEKLFF	TGTGCCAGCAGCCACCGGGGGGGCGATGAAAAACTGTTTTTT
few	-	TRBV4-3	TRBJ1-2	CASSQDTGSYGYTF	TGCGCCAGCAGCCAAGATACGGGGAGCTATGGCTACACCTTC